A single sample is the source of the 26 T cell receptor beta chains below, sequenced in a study of blood T cell repertoires in COVID-19. Data came from immunoSEQ multiplex PCR; TCRdb stores just in-frame clones and leaves some out. The table shows 200,000 to 250,000 clones, with 86% occurring only once. Specimen: peripheral blood. The receptor source for this set is a man aged 55 to 70 with acute or convalescent COVID-19.

The gene calls are TRBV9 and TRBJ2-5, with 9 positions matching TRBD2. The CDR3 contains 15 residues. Germline V gene lookup returns CDR1 SGDLS and CDR2 YYNGEE. V was clipped by 4 bases and J by 5 bases; unmatched bases: 9. DNA for the CDR3: TGTGCCAGCAGCCCCGGGCGAGCGGGAGGTGAGACCCAGTACTTC. Encoded protein: CASSPGRAGGETQYF.

The J gene is TRBJ2-1, the V gene TRBV6-1; tentatively, D is TRBD2 (5 bases). The CDR3 spans 17 residues. V lost 4 bases and J 10 bases, leaving 26 bases between the germline ends. The V gene's germline CDR1 is MNHNS and CDR2 SASEGT. This CDR3 is CASSGSGWVAASAEQFF. The DNA of the CDR3 is TGTGCCAGCAGTGGGTCGGGGTGGGTAGCTGCCTCCGCGGAGCAGTTCTTC.

This clone was detected only once. The chain couples TRBV19 to TRBJ2-7; perhaps TRBD2 as D (6 bases). The CDR3 has 15 residues. V was trimmed by 1 base and J by 0 bases, leaving 10 bases between them. Germline-derived CDR1 and CDR2 are LNHDA and SQIVND (reference sequence). The CDR3 sequence: CASSIADSGSYEQYF. The CDR3 nucleotides are TGTGCCAGTAGTATAGCGGATAGCGGCTCCTACGAGCAGTACTTC.

This chain connects TRBV9 to TRBJ1-2; D possibly corresponds to TRBD1 (6 bases). There are 16 residues in the CDR3. Trimming left V 0 bases short and J 2 bases short, with 14 bases between. Germline V CDR1 and CDR2: SGDLS, YYNGEE. The CDR3 coding sequence is TGTGCCAGCAGCGTAGGCTTCGGACAGTTAAACTATGGCTACACCTTC. Its protein is CASSVGFGQLNYGYTF.

This rearrangement joins TRBV19 to TRBJ2-5; D is unclear. The CDR3 loop spans 11 amino acids. V was trimmed by 6 bases and J by 2 bases, leaving 4 bases between them. CDR1 is LNHDA, CDR2 SQIVND, per germline (reference sequence). The CDR3 nucleotides read TGTGCCAGTAGGGCACAAGAGACCCAGTACTTC. It encodes CASRAQETQYF.

The chain couples TRBV5-1 to TRBJ2-3, with D possibly matching TRBD2 (5 bases). This CDR3 has 15 amino acids. With 0 bases removed from V and 2 bases from J, the gap between germline ends came to 10 bases. Germline V lookup: CDR1 SGHRS, CDR2 YFSETQ. The CDR3 region has the DNA TGCGCCAGCAGCTTGGCTAGCCCGGACACAGATACGCAGTATTTT. It encodes CASSLASPDTDTQYF.

The V call is TRBV7-2, the J call TRBJ2-1; TRBD1 might be the D (5 bases). The CDR3 covers 15 residues. The V end was cut by 3 bases, the J end by 0 bases, with 9 bases between. Germline assignment: CDR1 SGHTA and CDR2 FQGNSA. As DNA, the CDR3 is TGTGCCAGCAGCTTTGACCAGGGCTCCTACAATGAGCAGTTCTTC. It translates to CASSFDQGSYNEQFF.

The chain is built from TRBV24-1 and TRBJ2-1; 12 bases fit TRBD2. Looked up from germline, CDR1 is KGHDR and CDR2 is SFDVKD. The junction had 6 bases not matched to a gene; V was cut back by 2 bases and J by 8 bases. The CDR3 is 16 residues long. Written as DNA, the CDR3 is TGTGCCACCAGTGATTCTGGACTAGCGGGATTTCATGAGCAGTTCTTC. This sequence encodes CATSDSGLAGFHEQFF.

This rearrangement joins TRBV4-3 to TRBJ2-7; a weak D match, TRBD2 (6 bases). With 4 bases removed from V and 1 base from J, the gap between germline ends came to 11 bases. Germline CDR1 LGHNA, CDR2 YSLEER. The CDR3 sequence is 14 residues long. The CDR3 is CASSRAGRSYEQYF. DNA of the CDR3: TGCGCCAGCAGCCGGGCGGGAAGATCCTACGAGCAGTACTTC.

V is TRBV24-1 and J is TRBJ2-7, with 7 bases identical to TRBD1. The CDR3 spans 16 residues. Germline values: CDR1 KGHDR, CDR2 SFDVKD. The junction had 11 bases not matched to a gene; V was cut back by 3 bases and J by 4 bases. CDR3 residues: CATSDDSGTALYEQYF. For the CDR3, the DNA is TGTGCCACCAGTGATGACTCCGGGACAGCCCTGTACGAGCAGTACTTC.

J is TRBJ1-1 and V is TRBV19, with unresolved D. The germline V and J ends were trimmed by 6 bases and 1 base, with 12 bases remaining between them. The CDR3 totals 14 residues. CDR1 is LNHDA, CDR2 SQIVND, per germline (reference sequence). The CDR3 region has the DNA TGTGCCAGTAGCGTCAAGGGAGAGAACACTGAAGCTTTCTTT. Its protein is CASSVKGENTEAFF.

The chain joins TRBV7-2 to TRBJ1-6; 9 bases fit TRBD1. V shed 5 bases and J 10 bases; nucleotides not matched to a gene: 12. This CDR3 comprises 16 residues. Per the germline V gene, CDR1 is SGHTA and CDR2 is FQGNSA. DNA for the CDR3: TGTGCCAGCAGCGAACCCGGGACAGGGCGTAACTCACCCCTCCACTTT. This gives the protein CASSEPGTGRNSPLHF.

The V call is TRBV11-3, the J call TRBJ2-3; D may be TRBD1 (5 bases). The CDR3 length is 14 residues. Trimming removed 3 bases from V and 3 bases from J, with 10 bases in between. CDR1 and CDR2 from the germline V gene are SGHNT and YENEEA. CDR3 in DNA: TGTGCCAGCAGCTTGGGCAGGGCAACAGATACGCAGTATTTT. Translated, it gives CASSLGRATDTQYF.

The chain couples TRBV19 to TRBJ1-3; D gene ambiguous. Trimming shortened V by 5 bases and J by 0 bases, and 11 bases separated the two germline ends. CDR3 size: 15 residues. Germline loops: CDR1 LNHDA, CDR2 SQIVND (reference sequence). The CDR3 is CASSAGGNSGNTIYF. CDR3 nucleotide sequence: TGTGCCAGTAGTGCCGGCGGAAACTCTGGAAACACCATATATTTT.

The rearrangement joins TRBV5-8 to TRBJ2-7; TRBD1 might be the D (5 bases). This CDR3 spans 13 amino acids. CDR1 is SGHTS, CDR2 YDEGEE, per germline. The ends were cut back, 2 bases at V and 4 bases at J, with 10 bases in the middle. The CDR3 region is CASSFTPGYEQYF. As DNA, the CDR3 is TGTGCCAGCAGCTTTACGCCAGGGTACGAGCAGTACTTC.

In this sample, this clone turned up a few times. The V gene is TRBV29-1, the J gene TRBJ2-1, with 12 bases identical to TRBD1. The CDR3 is 14 residues long. Germline CDR1 reads SQVTM; CDR2 reads ANQGSEA. The ends lost 6 bases at V and 7 bases at J; junction bases unmatched: 7. CDR3 loop: CSVVGQGALNEQFF. As DNA, the CDR3 is TGCAGCGTCGTGGGACAGGGGGCATTGAATGAGCAGTTCTTC.

The rearrangement uses TRBV7-2 and TRBJ1-3, with a weak D call TRBD1 (5 bases). The CDR3 is made up of 18 amino acids. Per the germline V gene, CDR1 is SGHTA and CDR2 is FQGNSA. The V gene lost 4 bases and the J gene lost 5 bases, with 24 bases spanning the gap. CDR3 bases: TGTGCCAGCAGCTCCTCCGGGGACTCTTTCATCTCGAGAAACACCATATATTTT. It yields the protein CASSSSGDSFISRNTIYF.

V is TRBV7-9 and J is TRBJ2-2; weak D call: TRBD2 (6 bases). Germline-derived CDR1 and CDR2 are SEHNR and FQNEAQ (reference sequence). V was trimmed by 5 bases and J by 0 bases, leaving 16 bases between them. CDR3 size: 17 residues. CDR3 nucleotide sequence: TGTGCCAGCAGCCCCCGCGGGGTGGGGCCGAACACCGGGGAGCTGTTTTTT. Translating it yields CASSPRGVGPNTGELFF.

This rearrangement joins TRBV13 to TRBJ2-5, with D perhaps TRBD2 (5 bases). Germline V gene sequence: CDR1 PRHDT, CDR2 FYEKMQ (reference sequence). V dropped 5 bases and J dropped 5 bases, with 24 bases sitting between them. The CDR3 runs 17 residues. DNA of the CDR3: TGTGCCAGCAGCGCCCGAACCGCCCCGGGATTTGGCGAGACCCAGTACTTC. Protein product: CASSARTAPGFGETQYF.

This clone has more than one count but fewer than ten. The chain has TRBV6-5 and TRBJ1-2, with D possibly matching TRBD1 (5 bases). CDR1 is MNHEY, CDR2 SVGAGI, per germline. There are 14 residues in the CDR3. The germline V and J ends were trimmed by 5 bases and 7 bases, with 17 bases remaining between them. The CDR3 region has the DNA TGTGCCAGCAGTCCCCGCGGGACCATTAGTGGCTACACCTTC. It is translated as CASSPRGTISGYTF.

V and J are TRBV29-1 and TRBJ2-2, with TRBD2 matching over 9 bases. CDR3 length: 13 amino acids. Germline CDR1 reads SQVTM; CDR2 reads ANQGSEA. V shed 4 bases and J 4 bases; nucleotides not matched to a gene: 1. The CDR3 loop reads CSVATSGTGELFF. CDR3 coding DNA: TGCAGCGTTGCGACTAGCGGCACCGGGGAGCTGTTTTTT.

This clone showed up just once. The rearrangement joins TRBV7-3 to TRBJ2-3, with unresolved D. This CDR3 has 13 amino acids. With 1 base removed from V and 0 bases from J, the gap between germline ends came to 2 bases. Germline CDR1 is SGHTA and CDR2 is FQGTGA. The chain's CDR3 is CASSLISTDTQYF. The CDR3 DNA reads as TGTGCCAGCAGCTTAATAAGCACAGATACGCAGTATTTT.

The rearrangement joins TRBV19 to TRBJ1-4, with 7 bases aligning to TRBD1. The length of the CDR3 is 17 residues. Trimming removed 5 bases from V and 5 bases from J; junction bases left unmatched: 14. Germline CDR1 and CDR2: LNHDA and SQIVND (reference sequence). CDR3 amino acids: CASSHSRVNRGNEKLFF. CDR3 sequence (DNA): TGTGCCAGTAGTCATTCCCGGGTGAACAGGGGAAATGAAAAACTGTTTTTT.

In its sample, this clone was seen once. The V gene is TRBV28, the J gene TRBJ2-5; D possibly corresponds to TRBD1 (6 bases). The CDR3 extends over 13 amino acids. CDR1 and CDR2 (germline): MDHEN, SYDVKM. V lost 4 bases to trimming and J lost 5 bases, with 11 bases between them. CDR3: CASSSSGVETQYF. The CDR3, as DNA: TGTGCCAGCAGTTCCTCAGGGGTGGAGACCCAGTACTTC. Full variable domain (remainder filled in from reference TRBV28 and TRBJ2-5): DVKVTQSSRYLVKRTGEKVFLECVQDMDHENMFWYRQDPGLGLRLIYFSYDVKMKEKGDIPEGYSVSREKKERFSLILESASTNQTSMYLCASSSSGVETQYFGPGTRLLVL.

There are a few counts of this clone. The genes are TRBV19 and TRBJ1-2, with 7 bases aligning to TRBD1. Per the germline V gene, CDR1 is LNHDA and CDR2 is SQIVND (reference sequence). V gave up 5 bases and J gave up 7 bases; unmatched junction bases: 10. This CDR3 is 14 amino acids long. The chain's CDR3 is CASSYRGLVSGYTF. In DNA form, the CDR3 reads TGTGCCAGTAGTTACAGGGGTCTTGTGAGTGGCTACACCTTC. The full variable domain, in which reference TRBV19 and TRBJ1-2 provide the parts outside the CDR3, is DGGITQSPKYLFRKEGQNVTLSCEQNLNHDAMYWYRQDPGQGLRLIYYSQIVNDFQKGDIAEGYSVSREKKESFPLTVTSAQKNPTAFYLCASSYRGLVSGYTFGSGTRLTVV.

This chain links TRBV7-3 with TRBJ2-3, with 9 bases aligning to TRBD2. Trimming cost V 1 base and J 2 bases; bases outside gene matches: 4. The CDR3 is made up of 16 amino acids. Germline V gene sequence: CDR1 SGHTA, CDR2 FQGTGA. The CDR3, as DNA: TGTGCCAGCAGCTTAAGGAGCGGGAGGTACACAGATACGCAGTATTTT. Translation gives CASSLRSGRYTDTQYF.